This entry describes one TCR beta chain. The data are from a study of cytomegalovirus exposure and HLA in healthy donors. PCR primers comprised 60 Vbeta and 13 Jbeta primers. TCRdb's table, derived via immunoSEQ multiplex PCR, lists solely in-frame clones and lacks some. Its table records about 65,000 clones. This clonotype was sampled from a boy aged 5-17 years in good health and CMV-seronegative. Sequences were obtained from PBMCs.

This chain's CDR3 is CASSIDWTGSGYTF. The DNA of the CDR3 is TGTGCCAGTAGTATAGACTGGACAGGGTCGGGCTACACCTTC. This chain connects TRBV19 to TRBJ1-2; TRBD1 matches 8 bases. The germline CDR1 and CDR2 sequences are LNHDA and SQIVND (reference sequence). Trimming took 0 bases from V and 8 from J; bases not matched to a gene: 5. The CDR3 length is 14 residues. The whole variable domain, remainder taken from reference TRBV19 and TRBJ1-2, is DGGITQSPKYLFRKEGQNVTLSCEQNLNHDAMYWYRQDPGQGLRLIYYSQIVNDFQKGDIAEGYSVSREKKESFPLTVTSAQKNPTAFYLCASSIDWTGSGYTFGSGTRLTVV.